This TCR beta chain appears in the sequencing data of a study of blood T cell repertoires in COVID-19. Study in general: Samples taken during acute and convalescent COVID-19 were collected in the United States, Italy and Spain. PBMCs, B-cell-depleted T cells, or T cells provided the cDNA or gDNA that made up the material.

How the authors handled the data: Estimates of nucleated cell counts were drawn from the amplification of reference gene primers. Generated by immunoSEQ multiplex PCR, the TCRdb table keeps only in-frame clones and is missing some. V and J calls and clone size follow that table, whereas D and trimming were derived from the DNA. The sample carries roughly 100,000 clones, roughly four fifths recorded once. The germline V gene has CDR1 MDHEN and CDR2 SYDVKM. V dropped 3 bases and J dropped 3 bases, with 14 bases sitting between them. The CDR3 is 15 residues long. The source of this sequence is a woman older than 75 with acute or convalescent COVID-19. The gene calls are TRBV28 and TRBJ1-1; D is perhaps TRBD1 (5 bases). The material sequenced was peripheral blood. This chain's CDR3 is CASSFGTQWDTEAFF. As DNA, the CDR3 is TGTGCCAGCAGTTTTGGGACTCAATGGGACACTGAAGCTTTCTTT. Looking up the rest from reference TRBV28 and TRBJ1-1 gives the full variable domain: DVKVTQSSRYLVKRTGEKVFLECVQDMDHENMFWYRQDPGLGLRLIYFSYDVKMKEKGDIPEGYSVSREKKERFSLILESASTNQTSMYLCASSFGTQWDTEAFFGQGTRLTVV.